This T cell receptor beta chain originates from a study of cytomegalovirus exposure and HLA in healthy donors (dated by TCRdb to the late 2010s). General notes on the study: An earlier analysis of under 600 of the donors reported more than 250 Gb of sequence data and around 120 million unique TCR beta sequences from roughly 200 million T cells. Donor age, sex, ethnicity and CMV serostatus were compiled together with the repertoire data. The study combined high-throughput TCR immunosequencing, statistical association of individual TCRs with disease status, and machine learning to predict cytomegalovirus infection status. The later analysis used no new phenotypic data to find candidate immune exposures, relying instead on TCR beta sequences and their occurrence across donors. A later genetic analysis took genome-wide SNP genotypes for 398 of the 666 donors and used that subset as a discovery cohort. Besides the first cohort of roughly 700 subjects, a separate validation cohort made up of around 120 different subjects was used. HLA typing covered class I and class II loci at four-digit resolution. To decide whether each TCR beta V gene segment behaved as functional or pseudogenic, an earlier analysis of 587 of the donors relied on high-throughput TCR beta sequencing. In a later analysis, previously published TCR beta repertoires from several hundred donors were re-analyzed and high-resolution HLA genotyping was added so that TCR occurrence patterns could be studied. Every discovery cohort repertoire had been produced on one sequencing platform. Among 300 to 500 genotyped donors of the cohort, an average of about 240,000 unique TCR beta nucleotide sequences was sequenced per donor, of which about 18% were non-productive. Typing coverage differed by locus: A, B, C, DRB1 and DQB1 were typed in roughly 620-630 donors, DQA1 in 522, DPA1 in 600 to 610, and DPB1 in 450 to 480. The study aimed to test whether signatures of past pathogen exposure could be identified by cataloging public T cell receptors. Because of strong linkage in the cohort, 5 or 6 DR-DQ haplotypes were treated as single units for association and clustering. Roughly 300 gigabases of sequencing data and around 87 million unique TCR sequences were included in an early release covering roughly 600 HLA-typed donors. The study profiled the T cell repertoires of some 610 subjects by immunosequencing and related them to cytomegalovirus serostatus. Among the roughly 390 genotyped donors, around 81% belonged to the genetic ancestry cluster associated with self-reported Caucasian donors.

Library construction relied on the immunoSEQ multiplex PCR assay. For the multiplex PCR, a mixture combining 60 forward primers for TCR Vbeta segments and 13 reverse primers for TCR Jbeta segments was used. A multiplex PCR assay on genomic DNA amplified the CDR3 region of rearranged TCR beta genes. The amplified TCR beta libraries were sequenced on the Illumina HiSeq System as 87-base-pair reads. The source study handled its data this way. Across the 700 or so repertoires, a later analysis counted roughly 84 million unique TCR beta chains, roughly 11 million of which were shared by at least two donors. To remove PCR and sequencing errors, raw reads were error-corrected and collapsed into unique sequences using a nearest-neighbor algorithm that merged closely related sequences. CDR3 sequences were aligned to IMGT reference sequences to assign V, D and J gene segments. For a sequence to be retained, at least a six-nucleotide match to both a V gene segment and a J gene segment was required. Rearrangements were classified as productive when the CDR3 lacked stop codons and remained in frame with V and J, and all other rearrangements were classified as non-productive. Following IMGT convention, CDR3 was defined as the stretch from the second conserved V-encoded cysteine to the conserved J-encoded phenylalanine. The earlier analysis of more than 450 of the donors excluded sequences that lacked an unambiguous match to a single V gene segment. An earlier analysis of a few hundred of the donors classified V segments as functional when productive rearrangements were above 56.7% and as segregating when the standard deviation between donors was above 5%. A statistical classification framework was built to diagnose cytomegalovirus status from the catalog of TCR beta chain sequences. A later analysis assigned V and J genes by comparing TCR nucleotide sequences with IMGT/GENE-DB human TR gene sequences. The TCRdist pipeline was used in a later analysis to assign CDR3 sequences and most-parsimonious VDJ recombination scenarios. A later analysis defined each TCR beta chain by its CDR3 amino acid sequence plus V-gene family, and excluded reads lacking a unique V-gene family. To address suspected cross-contamination and a sequencing artifact, a later analysis removed over 500 highly shared, low-generation-probability nucleotide sequences. In a later analysis, a clonal expansion index was calculated for each public chain from normalized within-repertoire ranks of inferred template counts. In a later analysis, generation probabilities were computed using a VDJ recombination model fitted to out-of-frame rearrangements, and the results were checked against IGoR. Hypergeometric tests were used in a later analysis to score TCR-TCR, TCR-HLA and TCR-CMV co-occurrence, with a repertoire-size bias correction applied to the TCR pairs. To estimate false discovery rates, a later analysis permuted the HLA or CMV assignments 20 times. In a later analysis, co-occurring TCRs were grouped using DBSCAN, and TCRdist sequence similarity was added for clustering within HLA-allele-positive subsets. For co-occurrence clustering, repertoires with fewer than 30,000 or more than 120,000 public chains were excluded, along with four to six repertoires with anomalous nucleotide sharing. TCRdb carries this immuneACCESS record with in-frame sequences only. Its versions omit some clonotypes, under half of them owing to an unresolved V gene in the studies checked, with the rest unexplained. The V and J calls and clone size come from that table; D and trimming were worked out from the DNA. This sample's clone table shows tens of thousands of clones. The ten largest clones capture roughly 4% of the sample.

The cohort comprised 710 or so healthy bone marrow donors. At the time of sampling, all cohort members were nominally healthy, though unrecorded immune exposures were likely present. The donor tested CMV seronegative and was one of the 352 seronegative cohort members. Each donor provided a peripheral blood sample, and peripheral blood mononuclear cells were used for TCR beta sequencing. Genomic DNA extraction from the blood cell samples was performed with the Qiagen DNeasy Blood Extraction Kit. The germline V gene (reference sequence) specifies LNHDA as CDR1 and SQIVND as CDR2. Clipping removes 6 bases from V and 0 bases from J, with 5 as the unmatched junction base count. From cysteine to phenylalanine, the CDR3 is 15 amino acids long. Only the CDR3 part of the read is kept: 45 bases, read in frame from the first base. Results the study describes overall, beyond this receptor: The study gave a list of 150 to 200 TCR beta chains associated with cytomegalovirus. Several of the top co-occurrence clusters appeared to be linked to parvovirus B19, influenza, CMV and Epstein-Barr virus, according to a later analysis. Some 16 rarely observed V segments, including chromosome 9 orphons, were excluded from the earlier analysis of 550 to 700 of the donors because counts were too low. Across donors, most TCR sequences were observed very rarely, whereas some public TCRs were present in many individuals. Some IMGT-functional V segments, including TRBV6-2 and TRBV6-3, could not be told apart with the 87-base-pair reads, so those segments were excluded. A cluster of highly shared sequence variants was judged likely to represent a technical artifact of the sequencing pipeline. Sequencing depth was assumed to be roughly uniform across donors in the presence/absence analyses, though that assumption may not hold. Strong co-occurrence of HLA alleles, especially DR and DQ, made assigning TCR associations to individual alleles difficult. It was suggested by the authors that the approach could potentially be generalized to other disease states and immunological phenotypes. In a later analysis, HLA-associated TCR beta chains were found to be more clonally expanded and to have lower generation probabilities than equally common non-associated chains. In an earlier analysis of fewer than 700 of the donors, most TCR beta V segments appeared in productive rearrangements about 90% or about 30% of the time, broadly matching IMGT annotations. The classifier was reported to diagnose cytomegalovirus status with high specificity and sensitivity in both the original and validation cohorts. A later analysis found that most CMV-associated TCR beta chains appeared HLA-restricted, with HLA associations seemingly driven largely by CMV exposure. A few of the identified cytomegalovirus-associated TCR beta chains were confirmed in vitro to be specific for cytomegalovirus antigens. In this cohort, only TCR beta chains were sequenced, and detectable features were limited by the absence of alpha or paired-chain data. Correlated functional status among segregating V segments might reflect linkage disequilibrium, but an unknown experimental factor could not be ruled out. Because HLA typing was unavailable for some donors at each locus, only the typed subset was used in association tests. Specific HLA alleles were associated with 16,951 TCR beta sequences at a false discovery rate of 0.05 in a later analysis. The only immune exposure information available for the cohort was CMV serostatus. An association between a missense DCLRE1C variant and V-gene and J-gene trimming of TCR beta chains was found in a later genetic analysis and replicated in an independent cohort. A later genetic analysis reported fewer N-insertions in productive TCRs among donors in an Asian-associated ancestry cluster than the roughly 690-donor mean. In a later analysis, TCR association rates were found to vary across HLA loci, with the most associated TCRs seen for DRB1 alleles and the fewest for HLA-C alleles. A further reported finding was that TCR beta sequences accurately predicted the HLA-A and HLA-B alleles for most subjects in the first cohort.

A note on this clone: The antigen this receptor binds is unknown.

Recombination connected TRBV19 to TRBJ2-3; TRBD1 lines up with 8 middle nucleotides. This clonotype was obtained from a woman younger than 30 in good health and CMV-seronegative. Sequenced material: PBMCs. The nucleotide sequence is given as TGTGCCAGTAGCGGACAGGGTTGGAGCACAGATACGCAGTATTTT. This sequence encodes CASSGQGWSTDTQYF.